This TCR beta chain was observed in a study of blood T cells in healthy people across ages. This clonotype has a handful of counts. The antigen is undetermined. Findings and caveats of the study: Long-lived and aged donors differed, with more naive CD4+ cells and higher diversity in the long-lived.

A second PCR, run for about 6 to 11 cycles, used a sample-barcoded 5' primer plus a J-beta primer mix. Each TCR beta cDNA got a 12-nucleotide random molecular identifier. Via MiXCR, TCRdb re-called the 5' RACE reads, giving one row per CDR3 protein. The repertoire holds about 580,000 distinct CDR3 sequences, with around half as singletons. The germline gives CDR1 SGHTA, CDR2 FQGNSA. The length of the CDR3 is 13 residues. V gave up 3 bases and J gave up 4 bases, with 8 bases separating them. This receptor was obtained from an elderly man in good health. Sequenced sample: blood. The chain links TRBV7-2 to TRBJ2-3; no clear D. The CDR3 DNA is TGTGCCAGCAGCTTCCGGGTCCCAGATACGCAGTATTTT. Its translation: CASSFRVPDTQYF.